Listed below are T cell receptor beta chains from one sample, sequenced in a study of CD8 T cells in ankylosing spondylitis. TCRdb re-called the 5' RACE reads through MiXCR, storing one row per CDR3 protein. The table records under 850,000 distinct CDR3 sequences, around 20% of them present only once. The sequenced material came from blood, either unsorted or a sorted T cell fraction (not recorded which). These receptors all stem from a male donor with ankylosing spondylitis. Both conserved end residues are part of each CDR3. D genes are given only for firm matches. Clone size appears in some rows only: once, few, many, or a class for an expanded clone.

16 few TRBJ1-1 TRBD1 TRBV20-1 CSARDATGVLNTEAFF TGCAGTGCTAGAGATGCGACAGGGGTTTTGAACACTGAAGCTTTCTTT
15 few TRBJ1-1 - TRBV20-1 CSARDRQTLNTEAFF TGCAGTGCTAGAGACCGACAGACTTTGAACACTGAAGCTTTCTTT
16 - TRBJ2-5 TRBD2 TRBV11-2 CASSLGPGLVVETQYF TGTGCCAGCAGCTTAGGCCCGGGACTAGTTGTAGAGACCCAGTACTTC
15 few TRBJ2-7 TRBD1 TRBV10-3 CAISDPGQGSYEQYF TGTGCCATCAGTGATCCGGGACAGGGCTCCTACGAGCAGTACTTC
16 few TRBJ2-7 TRBD1 TRBV6-5 CASSFPGQGPPYEQYF TGTGCCAGCAGTTTCCCTGGACAGGGGCCTCCCTACGAGCAGTACTTC
14 - TRBJ2-7 - TRBV29-1 CSVVLSGGSYEQYF TGCAGCGTTGTGCTTTCTGGCGGATCCTACGAGCAGTACTTC
12 - TRBJ2-3 - TRBV20-1 CSAHLRTDTQYF TGCAGTGCTCACCTCAGAACAGATACGCAGTATTTT
14 - TRBJ2-7 - TRBV7-2 CASTHPHLSYEQYF TGTGCCAGCACCCACCCGCACCTCTCCTACGAGCAGTACTTC
13 - TRBJ2-7 TRBD1 TRBV11-2 CATRGQGGGGQYF TGTGCCACCCGAGGACAGGGTGGGGGAGGGCAGTACTTC
15 few TRBJ2-5 TRBD1 TRBV7-9 CASSPGGPSQETQYF TGTGCCAGCAGCCCAGGGGGCCCGAGCCAAGAGACCCAGTACTTC
12 many TRBJ2-3 - TRBV5-1 CASSSPTDTQYF TGCGCCAGCAGCTCACCTACAGATACGCAGTATTTT
17 - TRBJ2-1 - TRBV20-1 CSALGWSSGAAYNEQFF TGCAGTGCCCTAGGCTGGAGCTCGGGGGCGGCCTACAATGAGCAGTTCTTC
11 many TRBJ2-5 - TRBV29-1 CSVEVQETQYF TGCAGCGTTGAGGTGCAAGAGACCCAGTACTTC
18 few TRBJ1-1 - TRBV14 CASSQDRRGTGMNTEAFF TGTGCCAGCAGCCAGGATCGACGCGGGACGGGGATGAACACTGAAGCTTTCTTT
15 few TRBJ1-1 TRBD1 TRBV6-2/TRBV6-3 CASSPGTGGRTEAFF TGTGCCAGCAGCCCCGGGACAGGGGGCCGCACTGAAGCTTTCTTT
14 few TRBJ1-1 - TRBV11-2 CASSLDVLSAEAFF TGTGCCAGCAGCTTAGATGTCCTTTCCGCTGAAGCTTTCTTT
12 - TRBJ2-3 - TRBV7-9 CASSTHGSTQYF TGTGCCAGCAGCACTCACGGTAGTACGCAGTATTTT
15 few TRBJ2-5 TRBD2 TRBV12-3/TRBV12-4 CASSRLAGRQETQYF TGTGCCAGCAGTCGACTAGCGGGGAGACAAGAGACCCAGTACTTC
15 - TRBJ2-1 TRBD2 TRBV6-2/TRBV6-3 CASSSSGSFAGEQFF TGTGCCAGCAGTTCAAGCGGGAGCTTCGCGGGTGAGCAGTTCTTC
14 few TRBJ2-7 - TRBV5-5 CASSLGQRIYEQYF TGTGCCAGCAGCTTGGGACAGCGGATCTACGAGCAGTACTTC
16 - TRBJ2-2 - TRBV12-5 CASGLVGGENTGELFF TGTGCTAGTGGTTTGGTAGGGGGGGAGAACACCGGGGAGCTGTTTTTT
12 few TRBJ1-1 - TRBV29-1 CSVRQTNTEAFF TGCAGCGTTAGACAAACGAACACTGAAGCTTTCTTT
14 - TRBJ2-1 TRBD2 TRBV7-6 CASSLLASGNEQFF TGTGCCAGCAGCTTATTGGCTAGCGGCAATGAGCAGTTCTTC
13 few TRBJ2-1 TRBD1 TRBV20-1 CSALTGGTDEQFF TGCAGTGCCCTGACAGGGGGCACGGATGAGCAGTTCTTC
14 - TRBJ2-1 - TRBV2 CASRTWSSYNEQFF TGTGCCAGCAGGACATGGAGCTCCTACAATGAGCAGTTCTTC
18 - TRBJ2-7 TRBD2 TRBV20-1 CSARDGLSGGSKAYEQYF TGCAGTGCTAGAGATGGGTTAAGCGGGGGCTCCAAGGCCTACGAGCAGTACTTC
15 - TRBJ2-1 TRBD2 TRBV5-5 CASSLRLAGGVEQFF TGTGCCAGCAGCTTGCGGCTAGCGGGAGGGGTTGAGCAGTTCTTC
16 - TRBJ2-7 - TRBV10-3 CAISAPTTRHSYEQYF TGTGCCATCAGTGCCCCAACAACCAGACACTCCTACGAGCAGTACTTC
18 few TRBJ1-2 - TRBV15 CATSRTGSSSGPNYGYTF TGTGCCACCAGCAGAACAGGGAGTTCATCTGGGCCTAACTATGGCTACACCTTC
16 - TRBJ2-1 - TRBV6-5 CASSHQRQSSYNEQFF TGTGCCAGCAGTCACCAGAGACAGAGCTCCTACAATGAGCAGTTCTTC
18 - TRBJ2-3 - TRBV15 CATSRDPRGAGSTDTQYF TGTGCCACCAGCAGAGATCCTCGAGGTGCGGGAAGCACAGATACGCAGTATTTT
15 - TRBJ2-7 - TRBV5-6 CASSLQPGSKYEQYF TGTGCCAGCAGCCTGCAACCGGGATCAAAGTACGAGCAGTACTTC
11 - TRBJ2-1 - TRBV28 CASSPGTLQIF TGTGCCAGCAGTCCCGGGACCCTACAGATCTTC
12 - TRBJ2-1 - TRBV11-2 CASSPWGALQFF TGTGCCAGCTCCCCCTGGGGGGCCCTGCAGTTCTTC
15 few TRBJ2-7 TRBD2 TRBV4-1 CASSHQSTSDYEQYF TGCGCCAGCAGCCATCAATCGACTAGCGACTACGAGCAGTACTTC
14 - TRBJ2-7 - TRBV30 CAWSVRDASYEQYF TGTGCCTGGAGTGTACGGGATGCTTCCTACGAGCAGTACTTC
15 - TRBJ1-6 TRBD1 TRBV7-9 CASSSWTGMNSPLHF TGTGCCAGCAGCTCGTGGACAGGGATGAATTCACCCCTCCACTTT
17 few TRBJ2-1 TRBD2 TRBV4-2 CASTRFMGTSPGYEQFF TGTGCCAGCACCCGGTTTATGGGGACTAGCCCGGGGTATGAGCAGTTCTTC
11 - TRBJ2-3 TRBD2 TRBV30 CAWSEGLAQYF TGTGCCTGGAGTGAGGGACTAGCTCAGTATTTT
14 many TRBJ2-1 - TRBV2 CASSEGDGTNEQFF TGTGCCAGCAGTGAGGGTGATGGGACGAATGAGCAGTTCTTC
12 - TRBJ2-5 - TRBV2 CASAQYQETQYF TGTGCCAGCGCGCAGTACCAAGAGACCCAGTACTTC
14 few TRBJ2-4 TRBD2 TRBV2 CASSEGSRGDIQYF TGTGCCAGCAGTGAAGGGTCCCGGGGGGACATTCAGTACTTC
16 few TRBJ2-7 TRBD2 TRBV13 CASSRLTSGRTYEQYF TGTGCCAGCAGCCGACTCACTAGCGGGAGGACCTACGAGCAGTACTTC
14 few TRBJ2-3 - TRBV29-1 CSADRDILTDTQYF TGCAGCGCCGACCGGGACATCCTCACAGATACGCAGTATTTT
12 few TRBJ2-7 TRBD2 TRBV29-1 CSVRWRGGSQYF TGCAGCGTTCGGTGGCGGGGGGGCTCGCAGTACTTC
14 - TRBJ2-5 TRBD1 TRBV14 CASSADRGRETQYF TGTGCCAGCAGCGCGGACAGGGGGCGGGAGACCCAGTACTTC
14 - TRBJ1-1 - TRBV7-9 CASSPVGMNTEAFF TGTGCCAGCAGCCCGGTCGGAATGAACACTGAAGCTTTCTTT
11 - TRBJ2-1 - TRBV7-2 CASSALDEQFF TGTGCCAGCAGCGCCTTAGATGAGCAGTTCTTC
12 few TRBJ1-2 - TRBV6-2/TRBV6-3 CASSYEGLGYTF TGTGCCAGCAGTTACGAAGGTCTCGGCTACACCTTC
14 - TRBJ2-3 - TRBV29-1 CSAPTGGVKDTQYF TGCAGCGCCCCAACCGGCGGGGTAAAAGATACGCAGTATTTT
15 few TRBJ1-3 - TRBV20-1 CSASGRTSRGNTIYF TGCAGTGCTAGTGGACGGACCAGCCGTGGAAACACCATATATTTT
15 - TRBJ2-1 TRBD2 TRBV20-1 CSARGAGISYNEQFF TGCAGTGCTAGGGGAGCGGGAATCTCCTACAATGAGCAGTTCTTC
17 few TRBJ2-7 - TRBV4-1 CASSQVYPGLSSYEQYF TGCGCCAGCAGCCAAGTATACCCGGGACTGAGCTCCTACGAGCAGTACTTC
17 few TRBJ2-1 TRBD2 TRBV5-1 CASSLVPAGGTYNEQFF TGCGCCAGCAGCTTGGTGCCAGCGGGGGGAACTTACAATGAGCAGTTCTTC
12 few TRBJ2-7 - TRBV29-1 CSVLGPSYEQYF TGCAGCGTTCTAGGGCCCTCCTACGAGCAGTACTTC